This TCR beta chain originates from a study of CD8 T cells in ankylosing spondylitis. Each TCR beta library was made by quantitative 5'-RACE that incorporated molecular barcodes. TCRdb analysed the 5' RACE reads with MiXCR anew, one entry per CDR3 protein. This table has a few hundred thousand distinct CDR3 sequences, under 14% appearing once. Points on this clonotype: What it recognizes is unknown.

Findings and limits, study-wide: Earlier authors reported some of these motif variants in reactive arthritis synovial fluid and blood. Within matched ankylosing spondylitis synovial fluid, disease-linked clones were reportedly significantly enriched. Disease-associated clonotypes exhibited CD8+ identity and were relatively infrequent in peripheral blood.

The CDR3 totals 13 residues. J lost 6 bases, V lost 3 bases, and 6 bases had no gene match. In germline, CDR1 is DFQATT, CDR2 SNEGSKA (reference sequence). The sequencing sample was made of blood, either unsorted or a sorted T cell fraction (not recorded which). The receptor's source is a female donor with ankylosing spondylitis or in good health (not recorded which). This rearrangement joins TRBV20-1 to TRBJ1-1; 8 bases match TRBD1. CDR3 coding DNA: TGCAGTGCTAGGGGAGAGGGACAGGCTGAAGCTTTCTTT. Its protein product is CSARGEGQAEAFF.